The clone carrying this T cell receptor beta chain was counted only a few times. These data originate in a study of blood T cell repertoires in COVID-19. Study information: Samples of COVID-19 (acute and convalescent) were obtained from the United States, Italy and Spain. Sample material is recorded as cDNA or gDNA derived from T cells, B-cell-depleted T cells, or PBMCs.

Original processing methods: Amplification of reference gene primers provided the estimated nucleated cell counts. The assay was immunoSEQ multiplex PCR, and TCRdb's table has in-frame clones only and misses some. The DNA was the basis for D and trimming; V, J and clone size are from that table. In the table there are hundreds of thousands of clones, about 87% of which are singletons. This TCR was recovered from a woman aged 45-60 years with COVID-19, enrolled during active disease. Input material: peripheral blood.

The CDR3 region has the DNA TGTGCCAGCAGCCCGGGTGGGTCCTCCTACAATGAGCAGTTCTTC. Protein: CASSPGGSSYNEQFF. The rearrangement links TRBV5-4 to TRBJ2-1; D ambiguous. V was shortened by 4 bases and J by 0 bases, with 11 bases between the two germline ends. The germline gives CDR1 SGHNT, CDR2 YYREEE (reference sequence). The CDR3 spans 15 residues. The full variable domain, with the rest looked up from reference TRBV5-4 and TRBJ2-1, is ETGVTQSPTHLIKTRGQQVTLRCSSQSGHNTVSWYQQALGQGPQFIFQYYREEENGRGNFPPRFSGLQFPNYSSELNVNALELDDSALYLCASSPGGSSYNEQFFGPGTRLTVL.